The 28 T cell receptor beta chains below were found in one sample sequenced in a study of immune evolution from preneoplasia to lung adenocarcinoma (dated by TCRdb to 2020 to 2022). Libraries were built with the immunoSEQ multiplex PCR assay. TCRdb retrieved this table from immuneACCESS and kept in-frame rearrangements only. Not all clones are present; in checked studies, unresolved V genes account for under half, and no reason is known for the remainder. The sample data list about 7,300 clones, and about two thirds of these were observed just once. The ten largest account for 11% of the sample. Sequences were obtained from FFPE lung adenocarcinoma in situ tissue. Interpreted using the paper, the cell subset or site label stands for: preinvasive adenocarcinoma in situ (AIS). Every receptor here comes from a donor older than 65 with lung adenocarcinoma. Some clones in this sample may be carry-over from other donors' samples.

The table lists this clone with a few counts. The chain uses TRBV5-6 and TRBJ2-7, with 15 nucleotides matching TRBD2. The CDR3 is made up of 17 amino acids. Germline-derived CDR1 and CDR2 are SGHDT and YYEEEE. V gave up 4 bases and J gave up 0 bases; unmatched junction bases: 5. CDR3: CASSLGTSGGYSYEQYF. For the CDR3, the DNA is TGTGCCAGCAGCCTCGGGACTAGCGGGGGGTACTCCTACGAGCAGTACTTC.

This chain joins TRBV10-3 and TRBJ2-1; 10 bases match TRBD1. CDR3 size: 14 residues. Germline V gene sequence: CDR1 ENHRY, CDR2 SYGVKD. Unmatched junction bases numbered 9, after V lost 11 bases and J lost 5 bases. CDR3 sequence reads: CAAGDRGAHNEQFF. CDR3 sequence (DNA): TGTGCCGCGGGGGACAGGGGCGCCCACAATGAGCAGTTCTTC.

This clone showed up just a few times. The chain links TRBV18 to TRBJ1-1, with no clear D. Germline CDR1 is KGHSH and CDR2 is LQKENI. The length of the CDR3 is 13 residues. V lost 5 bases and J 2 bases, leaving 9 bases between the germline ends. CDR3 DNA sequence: TGTGCCAGCTCAGGGGATCTTAACACTGAAGCTTTCTTT. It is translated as CASSGDLNTEAFF.

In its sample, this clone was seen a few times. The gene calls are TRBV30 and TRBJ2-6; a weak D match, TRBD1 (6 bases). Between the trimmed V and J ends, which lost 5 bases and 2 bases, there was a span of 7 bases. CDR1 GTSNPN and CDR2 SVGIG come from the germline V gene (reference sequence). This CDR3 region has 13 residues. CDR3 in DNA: TGTGCCTGGCGGACAGCTGGGGCCAACGTCCTGACTTTC. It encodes CAWRTAGANVLTF.

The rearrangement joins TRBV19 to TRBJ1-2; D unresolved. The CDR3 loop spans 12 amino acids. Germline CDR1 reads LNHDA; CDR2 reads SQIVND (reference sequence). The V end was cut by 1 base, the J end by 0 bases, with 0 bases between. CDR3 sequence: CASSIANYGYTF. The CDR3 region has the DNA TGTGCCAGTAGTATAGCTAACTATGGCTACACCTTC.

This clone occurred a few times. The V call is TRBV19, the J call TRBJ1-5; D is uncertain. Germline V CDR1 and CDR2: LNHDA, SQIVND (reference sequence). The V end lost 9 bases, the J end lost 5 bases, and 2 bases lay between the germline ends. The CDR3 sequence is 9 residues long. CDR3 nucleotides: TGTGCCAGATATCAGCCCCAGCATTTT. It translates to CARYQPQHF.

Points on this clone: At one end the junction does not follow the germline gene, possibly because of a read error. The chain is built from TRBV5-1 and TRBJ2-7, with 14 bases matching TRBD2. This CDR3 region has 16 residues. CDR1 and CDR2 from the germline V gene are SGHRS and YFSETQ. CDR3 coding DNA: TGCGCCAGCAGCTTTGCGGGACTAGCGGGAGCCGCCGAGCAGCACTTC. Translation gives CASSFAGLAGAAEQHF.

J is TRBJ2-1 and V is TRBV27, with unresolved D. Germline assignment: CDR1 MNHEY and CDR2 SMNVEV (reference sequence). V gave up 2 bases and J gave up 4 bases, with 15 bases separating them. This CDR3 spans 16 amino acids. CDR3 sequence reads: CASSLVVSANYNEQFF. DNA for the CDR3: TGTGCCAGCAGTTTAGTTGTGTCCGCGAATTACAATGAGCAGTTCTTC.

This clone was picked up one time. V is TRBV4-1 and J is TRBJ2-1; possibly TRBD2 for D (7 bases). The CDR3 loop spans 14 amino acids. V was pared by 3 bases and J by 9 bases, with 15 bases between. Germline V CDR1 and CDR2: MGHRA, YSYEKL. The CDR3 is CASSQARGAAEQFF. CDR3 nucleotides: TGCGCCAGCAGCCAGGCCCGGGGGGCGGCTGAGCAGTTCTTC.

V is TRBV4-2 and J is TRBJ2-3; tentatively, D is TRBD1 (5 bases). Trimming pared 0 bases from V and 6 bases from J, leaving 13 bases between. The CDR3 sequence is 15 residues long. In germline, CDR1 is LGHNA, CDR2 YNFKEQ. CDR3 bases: TGTGCCAGCAGCCAAGATGGGCAGGGTATGGATACGCAGTATTTT. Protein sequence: CASSQDGQGMDTQYF.

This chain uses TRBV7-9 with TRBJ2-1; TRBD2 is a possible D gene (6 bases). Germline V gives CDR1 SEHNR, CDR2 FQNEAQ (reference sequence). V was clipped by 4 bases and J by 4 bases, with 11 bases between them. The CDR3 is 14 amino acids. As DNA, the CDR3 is TGTGCCAGCAGCTGGTCTAGCGAGTACAATGAGCAGTTCTTC. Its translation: CASSWSSEYNEQFF.

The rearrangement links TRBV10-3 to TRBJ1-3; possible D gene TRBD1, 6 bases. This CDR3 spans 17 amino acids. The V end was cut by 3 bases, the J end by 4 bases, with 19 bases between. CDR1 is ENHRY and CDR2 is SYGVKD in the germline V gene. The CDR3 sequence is CAISDPGRGYLGNTIYF. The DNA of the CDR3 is TGTGCCATCAGTGACCCGGGGAGGGGGTACCTCGGAAACACCATATATTTT.

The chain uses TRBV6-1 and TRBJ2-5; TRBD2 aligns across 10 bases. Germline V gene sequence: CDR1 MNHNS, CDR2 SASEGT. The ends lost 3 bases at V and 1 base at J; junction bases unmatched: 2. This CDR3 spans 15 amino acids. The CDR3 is CASSDLAGAQETQYF. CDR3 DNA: TGTGCCAGCAGTGACCTAGCGGGGGCCCAAGAGACCCAGTACTTC.

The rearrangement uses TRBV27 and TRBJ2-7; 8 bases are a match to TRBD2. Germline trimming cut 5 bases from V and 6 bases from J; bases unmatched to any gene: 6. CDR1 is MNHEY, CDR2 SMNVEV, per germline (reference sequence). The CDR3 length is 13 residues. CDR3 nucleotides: TGTGCCAGCAGTATCAGCGGGAGCTCCGAGCAGTACTTC. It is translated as CASSISGSSEQYF.

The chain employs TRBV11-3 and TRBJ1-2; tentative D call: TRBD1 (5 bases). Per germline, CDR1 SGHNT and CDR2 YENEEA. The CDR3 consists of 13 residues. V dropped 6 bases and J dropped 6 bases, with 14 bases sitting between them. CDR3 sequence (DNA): TGTGCCAGCAGTCTGGCCTCGGGGGATGGCTACACCTTC. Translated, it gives CASSLASGDGYTF.

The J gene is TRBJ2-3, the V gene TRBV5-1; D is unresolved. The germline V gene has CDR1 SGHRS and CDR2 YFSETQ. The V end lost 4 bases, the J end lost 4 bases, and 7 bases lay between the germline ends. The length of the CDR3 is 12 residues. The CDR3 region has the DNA TGCGCCAGCAGCGCCCCGGCAGATACGCAGTATTTT. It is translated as CASSAPADTQYF.

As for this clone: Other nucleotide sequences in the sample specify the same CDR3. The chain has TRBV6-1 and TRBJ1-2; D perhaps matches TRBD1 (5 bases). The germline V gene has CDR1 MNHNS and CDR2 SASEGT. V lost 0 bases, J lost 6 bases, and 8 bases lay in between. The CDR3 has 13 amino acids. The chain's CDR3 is CASSEAGGHGYTF. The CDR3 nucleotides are TGTGCCAGCAGTGAAGCGGGGGGACATGGCTACACCTTC.

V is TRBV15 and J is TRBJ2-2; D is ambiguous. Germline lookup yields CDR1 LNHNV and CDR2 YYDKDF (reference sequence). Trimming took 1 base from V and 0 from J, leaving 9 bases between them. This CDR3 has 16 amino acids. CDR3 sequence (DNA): TGTGCCACCAGCAGAGGAGTCCTCACGAACACCGGGGAGCTGTTTTTT. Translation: CATSRGVLTNTGELFF.

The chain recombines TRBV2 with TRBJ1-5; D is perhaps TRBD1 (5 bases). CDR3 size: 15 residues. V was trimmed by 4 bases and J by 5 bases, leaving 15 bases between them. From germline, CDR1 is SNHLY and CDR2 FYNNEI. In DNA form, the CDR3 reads TGTGCCAGCAGTGGTAACAGGCCCTCCGATCAGCCCCAGCATTTT. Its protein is CASSGNRPSDQPQHF.

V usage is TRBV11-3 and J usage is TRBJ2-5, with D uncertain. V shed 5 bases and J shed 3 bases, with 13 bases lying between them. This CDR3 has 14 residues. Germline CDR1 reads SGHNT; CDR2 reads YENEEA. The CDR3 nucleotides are TGTGCCAGCAGCCCCAGGCGAAGAGAAGAGACCCAGTACTTC. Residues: CASSPRRREETQYF.

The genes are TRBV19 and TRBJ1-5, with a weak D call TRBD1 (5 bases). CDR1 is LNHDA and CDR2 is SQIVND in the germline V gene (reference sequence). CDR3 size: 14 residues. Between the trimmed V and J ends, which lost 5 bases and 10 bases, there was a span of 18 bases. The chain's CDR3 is CASSPQARADPQHF. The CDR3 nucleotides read TGTGCCAGTAGTCCACAGGCCCGTGCGGATCCCCAGCATTTT.

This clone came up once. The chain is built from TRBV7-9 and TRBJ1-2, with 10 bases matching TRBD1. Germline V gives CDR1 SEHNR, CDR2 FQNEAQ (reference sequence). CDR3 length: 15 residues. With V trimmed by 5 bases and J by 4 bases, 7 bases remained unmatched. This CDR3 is CASSAGTGVRYGYTF. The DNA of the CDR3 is TGTGCCAGCAGCGCAGGGACAGGGGTTCGCTATGGCTACACCTTC. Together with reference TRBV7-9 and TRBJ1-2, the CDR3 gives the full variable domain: DTGVSQNPRHKITKRGQNVTFRCDPISEHNRLYWYRQTLGQGPEFLTYFQNEAQLEKSRLLSDRFSAERPKGSFSTLEIQRTEQGDSAMYLCASSAGTGVRYGYTFGSGTRLTVV.

The CDR3 spells CSVRGESSYNEQFF. The CDR3 DNA sequence: TGCAGCGTTCGAGGCGAGAGCTCCTACAATGAGCAGTTCTTC. The chain has TRBV29-1 and TRBJ2-1, with no clear D. V shed 5 bases and J shed 0 bases, with 11 bases lying between them. CDR1 SQVTM and CDR2 ANQGSEA come from the germline V gene. The CDR3 sequence is 14 residues long.

The CDR3 coding sequence is TGTGCCAGCAAAGACAGACACTCTGGAAACACCATATATTTT. It is translated as CASKDRHSGNTIYF. The gene calls are TRBV6-5 and TRBJ1-3; maybe TRBD1 (5 bases). Trimming took off 7 bases at V and 0 bases at J, with 10 bases between the two ends. CDR3 size: 14 residues. Looked up from germline, CDR1 is MNHEY and CDR2 is SVGAGI.

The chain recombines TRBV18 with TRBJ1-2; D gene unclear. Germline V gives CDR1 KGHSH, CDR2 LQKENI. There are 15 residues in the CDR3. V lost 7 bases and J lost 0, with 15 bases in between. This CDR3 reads CASLLPAESNYGYTF. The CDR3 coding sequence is TGTGCCAGCTTACTCCCCGCGGAATCTAACTATGGCTACACCTTC.

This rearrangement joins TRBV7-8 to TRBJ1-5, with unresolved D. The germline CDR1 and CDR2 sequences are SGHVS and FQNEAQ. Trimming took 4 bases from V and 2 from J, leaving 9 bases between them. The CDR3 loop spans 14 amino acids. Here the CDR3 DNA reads TGTGCCAGCAGCTGGGAGGCCGGCAATCAGCCCCAGCATTTT. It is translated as CASSWEAGNQPQHF.

Here the CDR3 DNA reads TGTGCCATCAGTGATTGGGGTATGAACACTGAAGCTTTCTTT. Amino acid sequence: CAISDWGMNTEAFF. The V and J genes are TRBV10-3 and TRBJ1-1; D ambiguous. The CDR3 is 14 amino acids. CDR1 ENHRY and CDR2 SYGVKD come from the germline V gene. Trimming stripped 3 bases from V and 0 bases from J, with 8 bases between.

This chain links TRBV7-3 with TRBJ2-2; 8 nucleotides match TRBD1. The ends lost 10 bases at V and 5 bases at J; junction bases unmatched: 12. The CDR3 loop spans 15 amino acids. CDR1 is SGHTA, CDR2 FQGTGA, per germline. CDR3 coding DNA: TGTGCCACCGCATATGACAGGGGTGGTACCGGGGAGCTGTTTTTT. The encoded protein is CATAYDRGGTGELFF.